A single sample gave rise to the 8 T cell receptor beta chains below, sequenced in a study of immune cell composition in non-small cell lung cancer. Some clones are missing from TCRdb's copy, which holds only in-frame ones; the method was immunoSEQ multiplex PCR. The repertoire holds 2,400 or so clones, with approximately 84% as singletons. Input material: lung tumor tissue. The receptors come from a human donor with non-small cell lung cancer.

This sequence joins TRBV29-1 and TRBJ2-1; tentatively, D is TRBD2 (7 bases). Germline CDR1 and CDR2: SQVTM and ANQGSEA. The CDR3 runs to 13 residues. V was cut by 3 bases and J by 6 bases, with 12 bases left in between. CDR3 region: CSVDGGAGNEQFF. DNA of the CDR3: TGCAGCGTTGATGGGGGGGCGGGCAATGAGCAGTTCTTC.

The rearrangement uses TRBV10-2 and TRBJ2-5; 12 bases agree with TRBD2. Per germline, CDR1 WSHSY and CDR2 SAAADI. Trimming at V came to 5 bases and at J to 3 bases, leaving 1 base not matched to a gene. This CDR3 is 14 amino acids long. The DNA of the CDR3 is TGCGCCAGCAGTCTAGCGGGGGGGGAAGAGACCCAGTACTTC. As protein: CASSLAGGEETQYF.

The V gene is TRBV10-1, the J gene TRBJ2-3; TRBD1 matches at 7 bases. The junction had 9 bases not matched to a gene; V was cut back by 5 bases and J by 4 bases. CDR3 length: 15 amino acids. Germline V CDR1 and CDR2: WNHNN, SYGVQD (reference sequence). CDR3 DNA: TGCGCCAGCAGTCCGGAGACAGGGATGGCAGATACGCAGTATTTT. Translated: CASSPETGMADTQYF.

The rearrangement links TRBV2 to TRBJ2-2, with a possible D match to TRBD1 (6 bases). The germline gives CDR1 SNHLY, CDR2 FYNNEI. V was trimmed by 1 base and J by 3 bases, leaving 9 bases between them. The length of the CDR3 is 15 residues. The CDR3 loop is CASSEGGQDTGELFF. Here the CDR3 DNA reads TGTGCCAGCAGTGAAGGGGGGCAGGACACCGGGGAGCTGTTTTTT. Variable domain in full (rest from reference TRBV2 and TRBJ2-2): EPEVTQTPSHQVTQMGQEVILRCVPISNHLYFYWYRQILGQKVEFLVSFYNNEISEKSEIFDDQFSVERPDGSNFTLKIRSTKLEDSAMYFCASSEGGQDTGELFFGEGSRLTVL.

The table lists this clone with a count of one. CDR3 in DNA: TGCGCCAGCAGCTTGCAGGGGGACACAGATACGCAGTATTTT. It translates to CASSLQGDTDTQYF. V is TRBV5-1 and J is TRBJ2-3, with 7 positions matching TRBD1. Germline V lookup: CDR1 SGHRS, CDR2 YFSETQ. CDR3 length: 14 residues. Losses at the gene ends were 1 base for V and 2 bases for J; bases not matched to a gene: 1.

V gene TRBV9 combines with J gene TRBJ2-3, with TRBD2 identical over 8 bases. The length of the CDR3 is 16 residues. Per the germline V gene, CDR1 is SGDLS and CDR2 is YYNGEE. V lost 3 bases, J lost 6 bases, and 12 bases stayed unmatched. CDR3 DNA: TGTGCCAGCAGCGAGCCTCTCTCGCGGGGGGCGGATACGCAGTATTTT. It codes for CASSEPLSRGADTQYF.

The chain recombines TRBV19 with TRBJ1-5; D gene uncertain. Germline lookup yields CDR1 LNHDA and CDR2 SQIVND (reference sequence). V was cut by 3 bases and J by 4 bases, with 16 bases left in between. There are 16 residues in the CDR3. The CDR3 DNA reads TGTGCCAGTAGTATCGGAGTCCGAAGAGGGAATCAGCCCCAGCATTTT. Translated, it gives CASSIGVRRGNQPQHF.

CDR3 in amino acids: CASGDSETQYF. DNA for the CDR3: TGTGCCTCAGGGGATTCAGAGACCCAGTACTTC. The chain links TRBV10-3 to TRBJ2-5, with D maybe TRBD1 (6 bases). Germline CDR1 ENHRY, CDR2 SYGVKD. The CDR3 consists of 11 residues. The V end was cut by 11 bases, the J end by 4 bases, with 11 bases between.